A selection of T cell receptor beta chains follows, all from one sample in a study of cytomegalovirus exposure and HLA in healthy donors. Profiling relied on immunoSEQ multiplex PCR, and the TCRdb table lists in-frame clones only, not all of them. The repertoire holds 70,000 or so clones, with roughly 89% as singletons. Sequenced input: PBMCs. The receptors were sampled from a woman aged 30 to 39 in good health and CMV-seronegative. Both conserved end residues are part of each CDR3. A D gene is named only where the DNA matches it firmly. Some rows mark clone size as missing; the rest say once, few, many or name a class of expanded clone.

size,J,V,D,CDR3,DNA
once,TRBJ2-2,TRBV27,-,CASSFQTGNTGELFF,TGTGCCAGCAGTTTCCAAACAGGGAACACCGGGGAGCTGTTTTTT
-,TRBJ2-1,TRBV6-5,-,CASSYSWNSRDNEQFF,TGTGCCAGCAGTTACTCGTGGAACAGTCGCGACAATGAGCAGTTCTTC
-,TRBJ2-7,TRBV11-3,TRBD2,CASSLRSAGVNEQYF,TGTGCCAGCAGCCTGAGGTCGGCGGGAGTTAACGAGCAGTACTTC
-,TRBJ2-5,TRBV4-2,TRBD1,CASSQVRTGVTRPEQYF,TGTGCCAGCAGCCAAGTTCGGACAGGGGTTACAAGGCCTGAGCAGTACTTC
few,TRBJ2-3,TRBV7-6,TRBD2,CASSSSVLAGGDTQYF,TGTGCCAGCAGCTCCTCCGTACTAGCGGGGGGAGATACGCAGTATTTT
-,TRBJ2-5,TRBV7-8,TRBD1,CASSNTGQGEKETQYF,TGTGCCAGCAGCAACACGGGACAGGGTGAGAAAGAGACCCAGTACTTC
-,TRBJ2-7,TRBV19,TRBD2,CASSGTSGRPSF,TGTGCCAGTAGCGGGACTAGCGGGAGGCCCTCATTC
-,TRBJ2-2,TRBV19,TRBD1,CASSITGGTGELFF,TGTGCCAGTAGTATCACAGGGGGCACCGGGGAGCTGTTTTTT
-,TRBJ2-2,TRBV14,-,CASSQWRMATTGELFF,TGTGCCAGCAGCCAATGGAGAATGGCTACGACTGGGGAGCTGTTTTTT
-,TRBJ1-1,TRBV5-1,TRBD1,CASIEQQGGGAFF,TGCGCCAGCATCGAACAACAGGGGGGGGGAGCTTTCTTT
-,TRBJ2-5,TRBV7-2,TRBD2,CASSNWGLAAQETQYF,TGTGCCAGCAGCAATTGGGGACTAGCAGCGCAAGAGACCCAGTACTTC
-,TRBJ2-3,TRBV4-1,TRBD1,CASSQQGARTDTQYF,TGCGCCAGCAGCCAACAGGGGGCGCGTACAGATACGCAGTATTTT
-,TRBJ2-5,TRBV27,TRBD2,CASSSELAGGPGETQYF,TGTGCCAGCAGTTCCGAACTAGCGGGAGGGCCGGGAGAGACCCAGTACTTC
-,TRBJ1-4,TRBV4-1,TRBD1,CASSQGVSRGQREKLFF,TGCGCCAGCAGCCAAGGAGTGAGTAGGGGGCAACGAGAAAAACTGTTTTTT
-,TRBJ2-7,TRBV7-9,TRBD2,CSSSLGEGYEQYF,TGTTCCAGCAGCTTGGGGGAGGGGTACGAGCAGTACTTC
few,TRBJ1-2,TRBV4-3,-,CASSQAISPSQRRGYTF,TGCGCCAGCAGCCAAGCAATCTCGCCGTCACAGCGGCGGGGCTACACCTTC
-,TRBJ1-2,TRBV27,-,CASRPTGLYGYTF,TGTGCCAGCAGGCCCACAGGGCTCTATGGCTACACCTTC
-,TRBJ1-3,TRBV2,-,CASSMENLSGNTIYF,TGTGCCAGCAGTATGGAGAACCTCTCTGGAAACACCATATATTTT
-,TRBJ1-5,TRBV2,-,CASRAGVANQPQHF,TGTGCCAGCAGAGCGGGGGTTGCCAATCAGCCCCAGCATTTT
once,TRBJ2-1,TRBV29-1,-,CSVEATSQVGKDANEQFF,TGCAGCGTTGAAGCCACTAGCCAGGTTGGAAAGGATGCCAATGAGCAGTTCTTC
once,TRBJ2-5,TRBV5-4,TRBD1,CASSLAGGETQYF,TGTGCCAGCAGCTTGGCAGGGGGTGAGACCCAGTACTTC
-,TRBJ1-2,TRBV28,TRBD1,CASRLQGARGYTF,TGTGCCAGCAGACTACAGGGGGCGCGTGGCTACACCTTC
-,TRBJ1-2,TRBV5-1,-,CASSEAARGYTF,TGCGCCAGCAGCGAGGCAGCTCGTGGCTACACCTTC
-,TRBJ2-7,TRBV10-3,TRBD1,CAITLGQGANEQYF,TGTGCCATCACCCTGGGACAGGGGGCCAACGAGCAGTACTTC
-,TRBJ2-3,TRBV19,-,CASSIDRQVLDTQYF,TGTGCCAGTAGTATAGATCGGCAGGTACTAGATACGCAGTATTTT
-,TRBJ1-2,TRBV30,-,CAQYSSNHYGYTF,TGTGCCCAATATAGCAGCAACCACTATGGCTACACCTTC
-,TRBJ2-2,TRBV5-5,TRBD2,CASSLVFRGGGNTGELFF,TGTGCCAGCAGCCTCGTTTTTCGGGGCGGGGGGAACACCGGGGAGCTGTTTTTT
-,TRBJ2-6,TRBV6-1,-,CASSEVSSGANVLTF,TGTGCCAGCAGTGAGGTGAGCTCTGGGGCCAACGTCCTGACTTTC
-,TRBJ1-1,TRBV11-2,TRBD1,CASSFRPGQGNTEAFF,TGTGCCAGCAGCTTCAGGCCAGGACAGGGGAACACTGAAGCTTTCTTT
once,TRBJ1-5,TRBV7-2,TRBD1,CASSPPGQGANQPQHF,TGTGCCAGCAGCCCACCGGGACAGGGGGCAAATCAGCCCCAGCATTTT
-,TRBJ2-1,TRBV15,TRBD2,CATSRDFLGLAGALFF,TGTGCCACCAGCAGAGATTTCTTGGGACTAGCGGGAGCATTATTCTTC
few,TRBJ2-7,TRBV25-1,TRBD1,CASSLNSRDSLSYEQYF,TGTGCCAGCAGCCTTAATTCCCGGGACAGCCTTTCCTACGAGCAGTACTTC
-,TRBJ1-3,TRBV6-1,TRBD1,CASSLQGAGNTIYF,TGTGCCAGCAGTCTCCAGGGGGCAGGAAACACCATATATTTT
-,TRBJ2-4,TRBV7-4,TRBD1,CASSLNGTEFAKNIQYF,TGTGCCAGCAGCCTAAACGGGACAGAGTTCGCCAAAAACATTCAGTACTTC
-,TRBJ2-5,TRBV7-6,-,CASSFFGGETQYF,TGTGCCAGCAGCTTCTTTGGGGGGGAGACCCAGTACTTC
-,TRBJ2-7,TRBV4-1,TRBD2,CASSEGLAGVRGGYEQYF,TGCGCCAGCAGCGAAGGACTAGCGGGAGTCAGGGGGGGCTACGAGCAGTACTTC
-,TRBJ2-1,TRBV7-9,TRBD2,CASSSVGGRNEQFF,TGTGCCAGCAGCTCGGTGGGAGGGAGGAATGAGCAGTTCTTC
-,TRBJ1-2,TRBV18,TRBD1,CASSPASTGGIRGYTF,TGTGCCAGCTCACCAGCATCGACAGGGGGAATACGTGGCTACACCTTC
-,TRBJ2-7,TRBV5-5,TRBD1,CASRGDSYEQYF,TGTGCCAGCAGGGGGGACAGCTACGAGCAGTACTTC
-,TRBJ2-3,TRBV7-8,TRBD2,CASSSRLAVNTDTQYF,TGTGCCAGCAGTTCTCGACTAGCGGTAAACACAGATACGCAGTATTTT
-,TRBJ1-4,TRBV4-1,TRBD1,CASRSPGTAREKLFF,TGCGCCAGCAGGTCACCCGGGACAGCCCGTGAAAAACTGTTTTTT
-,TRBJ1-1,TRBV11-2,-,CASSLGENTEAFF,TGTGCCAGCAGCTTAGGAGAGAACACTGAAGCTTTCTTT
-,TRBJ2-5,TRBV18,TRBD2,CASSTDSPAGEQTQYF,TGTGCCAGCTCAACTGACAGCCCAGCGGGAGAGCAGACCCAGTACTTC
-,TRBJ2-3,TRBV5-4,TRBD2,CASSRWTSGRGDTQYF,TGTGCCAGCAGCCGCTGGACTAGCGGGAGGGGAGATACGCAGTATTTT
-,TRBJ1-2,TRBV2,-,CASSESGGFSRTF,TGTGCCAGCAGTGAATCGGGAGGGTTTTCTCGAACCTTC